This T cell receptor (beta chain) was sequenced in a study of shared clonotypes between healthy human individuals. The V end was cut by 0 bases, the J end by 4 bases, with 7 bases between. The germline V gene encodes CDR1 MGHRA and CDR2 YSYEKL. The CDR3 length is 13 residues. Study results and caveats: What rarefaction showed was incomplete sorted-subset sequencing despite large depth.

With respect to this clone: The antigen is unknown. The sample carries other DNA sequences with the same CDR3.

The data were produced by immunoSEQ multiplex PCR, yet TCRdb's version contains in-frame clones alone and is incomplete. This sample has over a million clones, with about three quarters found just once. The origin of this receptor is a man younger than 35 in good health. Sequencing was performed on memory CD4+ T cells sorted from blood. Specified subset: CD45RA-negative fraction. This chain joins TRBV4-1 and TRBJ2-7, with TRBD2 as a possible D gene (6 bases). For the CDR3, the DNA is TGCGCCAGCAGCCAAGATCGGGGGTACGAGCAGTACTTC. This gives the protein CASSQDRGYEQYF.